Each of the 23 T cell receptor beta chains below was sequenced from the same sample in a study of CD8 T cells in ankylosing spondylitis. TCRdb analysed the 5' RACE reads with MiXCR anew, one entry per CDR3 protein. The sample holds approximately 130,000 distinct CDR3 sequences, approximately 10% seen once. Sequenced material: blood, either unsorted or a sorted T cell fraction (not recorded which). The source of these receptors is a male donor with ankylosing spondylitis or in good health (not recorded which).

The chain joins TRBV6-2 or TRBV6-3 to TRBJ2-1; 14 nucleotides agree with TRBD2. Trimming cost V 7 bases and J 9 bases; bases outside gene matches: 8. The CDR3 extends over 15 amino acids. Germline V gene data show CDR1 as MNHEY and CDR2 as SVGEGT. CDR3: CASTTGLAGASEQFF. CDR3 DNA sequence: TGTGCCAGCACCACGGGACTAGCGGGAGCGAGTGAGCAGTTCTTC.

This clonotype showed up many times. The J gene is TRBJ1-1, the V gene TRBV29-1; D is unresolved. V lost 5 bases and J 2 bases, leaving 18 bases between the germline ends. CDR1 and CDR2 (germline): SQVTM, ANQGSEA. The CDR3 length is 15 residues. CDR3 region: CSVTRAPRINTEAFF. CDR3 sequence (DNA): TGCAGCGTTACGCGGGCCCCCCGGATTAACACTGAAGCTTTCTTT.

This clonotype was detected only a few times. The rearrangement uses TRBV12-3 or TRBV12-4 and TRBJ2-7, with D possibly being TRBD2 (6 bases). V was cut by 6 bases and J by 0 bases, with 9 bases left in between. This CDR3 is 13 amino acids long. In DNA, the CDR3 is TGTGCCAGCAGACTAGCTAGCTCCTACGAGCAGTACTTC. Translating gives CASRLASSYEQYF.

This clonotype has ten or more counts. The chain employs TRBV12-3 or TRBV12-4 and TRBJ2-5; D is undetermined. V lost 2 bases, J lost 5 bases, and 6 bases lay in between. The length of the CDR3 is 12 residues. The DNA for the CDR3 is TGTGCCAGCAGTTTAAAGGTGGAGACCCAGTACTTC. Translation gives CASSLKVETQYF.

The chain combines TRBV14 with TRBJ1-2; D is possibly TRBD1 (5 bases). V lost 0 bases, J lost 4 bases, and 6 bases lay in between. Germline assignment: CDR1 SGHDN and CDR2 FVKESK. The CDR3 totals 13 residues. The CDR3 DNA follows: TGTGCCAGCAGCCAAGATGGGGCCTATGGCTACACCTTC. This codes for CASSQDGAYGYTF.

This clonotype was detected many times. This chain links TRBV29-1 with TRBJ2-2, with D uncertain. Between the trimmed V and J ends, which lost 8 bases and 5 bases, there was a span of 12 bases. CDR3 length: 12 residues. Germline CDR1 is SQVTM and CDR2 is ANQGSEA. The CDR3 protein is CSRPEWTGELFF. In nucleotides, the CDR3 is TGCAGCCGTCCAGAATGGACCGGGGAGCTGTTTTTT.

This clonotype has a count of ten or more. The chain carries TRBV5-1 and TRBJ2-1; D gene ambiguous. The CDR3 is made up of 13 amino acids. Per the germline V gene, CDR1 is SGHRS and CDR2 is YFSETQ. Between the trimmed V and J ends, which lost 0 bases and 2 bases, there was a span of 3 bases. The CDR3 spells CASSLAPYNEQFF. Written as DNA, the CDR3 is TGCGCCAGCAGCTTGGCCCCCTACAATGAGCAGTTCTTC.

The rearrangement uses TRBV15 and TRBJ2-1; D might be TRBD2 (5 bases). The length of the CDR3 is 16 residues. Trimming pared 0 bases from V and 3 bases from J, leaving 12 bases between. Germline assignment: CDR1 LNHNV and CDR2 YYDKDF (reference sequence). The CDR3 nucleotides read TGTGCCACCAGCAGAGATAGGGTGAGCGGCTACAATGAGCAGTTCTTC. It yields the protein CATSRDRVSGYNEQFF.

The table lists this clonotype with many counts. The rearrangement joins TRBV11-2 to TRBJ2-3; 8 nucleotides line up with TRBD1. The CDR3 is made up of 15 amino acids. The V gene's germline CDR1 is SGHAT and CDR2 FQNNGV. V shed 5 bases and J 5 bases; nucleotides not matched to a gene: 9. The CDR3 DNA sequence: TGTGCCAGCAGCCCTCGGACAGGGTGGGGAGATACGCAGTATTTT. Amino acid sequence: CASSPRTGWGDTQYF.

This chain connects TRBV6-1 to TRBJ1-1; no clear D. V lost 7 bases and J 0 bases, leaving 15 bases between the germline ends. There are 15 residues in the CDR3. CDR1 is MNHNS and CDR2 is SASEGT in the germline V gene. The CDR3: CASKRRASVNTEAFF. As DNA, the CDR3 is TGTGCCAGCAAGAGGCGGGCTTCCGTGAACACTGAAGCTTTCTTT.

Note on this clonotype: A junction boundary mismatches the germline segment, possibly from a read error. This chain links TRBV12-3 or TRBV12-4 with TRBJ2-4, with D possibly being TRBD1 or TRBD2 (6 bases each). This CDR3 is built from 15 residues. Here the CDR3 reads CASSMGGRVKNSQYF. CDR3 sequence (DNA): TGTGCCAGCTCTATGGGGGGCCGGGTCAAAAACAGTCAGTACTTC.

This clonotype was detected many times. For the CDR3, the DNA is TGCGCCAGCAGCTTGAATAGCGGACTAGCGGGAGGGCCATCTGGAAACATTCAGTACTTC. Translating gives CASSLNSGLAGGPSGNIQYF. V gene TRBV5-1 combines with J gene TRBJ2-4; 15 bases fit TRBD2. Germline loops: CDR1 SGHRS, CDR2 YFSETQ. Unmatched junction bases numbered 14, after V lost 1 base and J lost 6 bases. The CDR3 has 20 amino acids.

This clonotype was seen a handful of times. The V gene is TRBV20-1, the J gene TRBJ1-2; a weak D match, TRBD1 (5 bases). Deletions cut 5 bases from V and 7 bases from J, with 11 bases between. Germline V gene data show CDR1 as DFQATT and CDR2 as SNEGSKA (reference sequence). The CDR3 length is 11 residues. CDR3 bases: TGCAGTGCTGGGGCCGTGTCTGGCTACACCTTC. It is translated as CSAGAVSGYTF.

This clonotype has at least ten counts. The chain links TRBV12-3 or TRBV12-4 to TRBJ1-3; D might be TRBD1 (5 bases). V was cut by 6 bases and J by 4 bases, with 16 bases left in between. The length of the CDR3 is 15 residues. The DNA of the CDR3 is TGTGCCAGCAGCATCTGGGGGGAACGGGGAAACACCATATATTTT. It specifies CASSIWGERGNTIYF.

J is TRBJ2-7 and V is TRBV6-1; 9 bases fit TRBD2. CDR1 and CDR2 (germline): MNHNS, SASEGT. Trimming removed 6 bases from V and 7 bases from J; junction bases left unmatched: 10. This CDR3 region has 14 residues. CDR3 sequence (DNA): TGTGCCAGCAGCCCCGGAGTAGCGGGAGATGAGCAGTACTTC. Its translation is CASSPGVAGDEQYF.

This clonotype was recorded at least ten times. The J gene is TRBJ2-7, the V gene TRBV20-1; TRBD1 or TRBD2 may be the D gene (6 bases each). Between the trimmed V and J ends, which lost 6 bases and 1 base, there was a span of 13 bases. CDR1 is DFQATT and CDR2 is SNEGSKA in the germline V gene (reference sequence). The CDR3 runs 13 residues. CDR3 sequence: CSAYGGASYEQYF. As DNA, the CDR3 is TGCAGTGCCTACGGGGGCGCGTCCTACGAGCAGTACTTC.

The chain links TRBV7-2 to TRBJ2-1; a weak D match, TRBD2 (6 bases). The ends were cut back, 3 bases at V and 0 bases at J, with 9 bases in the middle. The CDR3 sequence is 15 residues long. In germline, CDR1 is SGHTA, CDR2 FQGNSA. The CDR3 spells CASSLGLDSYNEQFF. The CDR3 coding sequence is TGTGCCAGCAGCTTGGGACTTGACTCCTACAATGAGCAGTTCTTC. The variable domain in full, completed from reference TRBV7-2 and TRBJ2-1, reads GAGVSQSPSNKVTEKGKDVELRCDPISGHTALYWYRQSLGQGLEFLIYFQGNSAPDKSGLPSDRFSAERTGGSVSTLTIQRTQQEDSAVYLCASSLGLDSYNEQFFGPGTRLTVL.

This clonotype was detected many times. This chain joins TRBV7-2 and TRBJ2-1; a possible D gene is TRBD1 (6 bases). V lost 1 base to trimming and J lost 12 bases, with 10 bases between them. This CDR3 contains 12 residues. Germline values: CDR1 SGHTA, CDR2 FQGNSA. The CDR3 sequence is CASSLVTGLQFF. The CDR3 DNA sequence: TGTGCCAGCAGCTTAGTAACAGGGCTGCAGTTCTTC.

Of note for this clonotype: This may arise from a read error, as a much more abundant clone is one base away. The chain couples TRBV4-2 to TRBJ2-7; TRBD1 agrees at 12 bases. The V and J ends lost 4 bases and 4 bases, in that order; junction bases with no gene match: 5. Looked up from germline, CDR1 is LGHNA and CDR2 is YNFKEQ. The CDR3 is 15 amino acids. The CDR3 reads CASSLPGQGAYEQYF. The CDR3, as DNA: TGTGCCAGCAGCCTCCCGGGACAGGGGGCTTACGAGCAGTACTTC.

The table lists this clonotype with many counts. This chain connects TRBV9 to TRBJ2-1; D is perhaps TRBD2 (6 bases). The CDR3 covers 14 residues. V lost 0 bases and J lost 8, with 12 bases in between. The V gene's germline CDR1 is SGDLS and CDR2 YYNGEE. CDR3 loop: CASSVEGRDYEQFF. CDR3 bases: TGTGCCAGCAGCGTAGAAGGGCGGGATTATGAGCAGTTCTTC.

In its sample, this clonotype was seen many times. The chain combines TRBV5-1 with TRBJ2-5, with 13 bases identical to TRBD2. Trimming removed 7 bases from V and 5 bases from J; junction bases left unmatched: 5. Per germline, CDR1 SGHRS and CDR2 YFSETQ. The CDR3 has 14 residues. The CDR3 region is CASRLAGGVETQYF. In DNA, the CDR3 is TGCGCCAGCCGACTAGCGGGAGGCGTGGAGACCCAGTACTTC.

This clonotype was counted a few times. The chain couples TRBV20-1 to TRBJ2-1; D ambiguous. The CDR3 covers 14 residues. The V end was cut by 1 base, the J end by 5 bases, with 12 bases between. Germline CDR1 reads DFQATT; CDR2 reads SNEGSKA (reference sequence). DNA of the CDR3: TGCAGTGCTAGAGGGCCGTCTCCCCACAATGAGCAGTTCTTC. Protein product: CSARGPSPHNEQFF.

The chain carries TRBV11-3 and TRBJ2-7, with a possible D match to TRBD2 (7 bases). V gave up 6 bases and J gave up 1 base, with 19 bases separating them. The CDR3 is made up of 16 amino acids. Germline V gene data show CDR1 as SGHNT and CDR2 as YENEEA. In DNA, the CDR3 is TGTGCCAGCAGTCCCGGTGGGGCGGGGGCTTCCTACGAGCAGTACTTC. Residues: CASSPGGAGASYEQYF.